This T cell receptor beta chain was found in a study of blood T cell repertoires in COVID-19. Study-wide background: The origin of the acute and convalescent COVID-19 samples was the United States, Italy and Spain. Sources were T cells, B-cell-depleted T cells, or PBMCs; the material itself was cDNA or gDNA.

This clone has a single count. TCRdb's copy holds only in-frame clones and misses some; the assay was immunoSEQ multiplex PCR. This table holds 400,000 to 500,000 clones, around 89% found once. Symptom resolution, clearance, or two negative PCRs marked the recovered donors of Cohort 3. This clonotype was sampled from a woman between 40 and 50 years old who had recovered from COVID-19. Sequenced: PBMCs or T cells enriched from blood (not recorded which).

The CDR3 sequence is CASSPPSPFMTGAYGYTF. CDR3 in DNA: TGTGCCAGCTCACCACCGTCCCCTTTTATGACAGGAGCCTATGGCTACACCTTC. The chain employs TRBV18 and TRBJ1-2, with a tentative D call TRBD1 (6 bases). This CDR3 contains 18 residues. The germline V and J ends were trimmed by 0 bases and 4 bases, with 21 bases remaining between them. CDR1 KGHSH and CDR2 LQKENI come from the germline V gene.